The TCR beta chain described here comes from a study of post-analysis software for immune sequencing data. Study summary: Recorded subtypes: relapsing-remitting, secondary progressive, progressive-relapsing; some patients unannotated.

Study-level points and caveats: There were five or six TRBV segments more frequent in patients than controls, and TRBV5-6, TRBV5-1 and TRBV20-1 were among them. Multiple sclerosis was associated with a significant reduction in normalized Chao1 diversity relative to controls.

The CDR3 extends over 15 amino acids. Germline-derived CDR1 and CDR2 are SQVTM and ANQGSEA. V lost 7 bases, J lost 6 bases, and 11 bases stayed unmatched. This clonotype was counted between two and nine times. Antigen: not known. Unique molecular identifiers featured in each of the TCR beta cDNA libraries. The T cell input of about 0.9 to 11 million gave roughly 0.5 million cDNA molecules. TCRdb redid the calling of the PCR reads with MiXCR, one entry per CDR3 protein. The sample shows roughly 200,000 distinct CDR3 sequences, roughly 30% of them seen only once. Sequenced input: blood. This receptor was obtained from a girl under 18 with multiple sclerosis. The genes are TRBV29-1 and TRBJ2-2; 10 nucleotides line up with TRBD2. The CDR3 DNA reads TGCAGCGCCATCGGGCTAGCGGGAGTTTCCGGGGAGCTGTTTTTT. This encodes CSAIGLAGVSGELFF.